The entry below gives a single T cell receptor (beta chain) sequence along with its context. Germline CDR1 is SGHDN and CDR2 is FVKESK. CDR3 length equals 15 residues. V dropped 1 base and J dropped 6; count of bases not matched to a gene: 3. The data belong to a study of blood T cell repertoires in COVID-19. Whole-study context: Samples of COVID-19 (acute and convalescent) were obtained from the United States, Italy and Spain.

Authors' data handling: Nucleated cell number was recorded as an estimate derived from reference gene primer amplification. Produced via immunoSEQ multiplex PCR; TCRdb's table is partial and in-frame only. V and J calls and clone size are given by that table; D and trimming were obtained from the DNA. The sample carries 180,000 or so clones, 80% to 90% recorded once. Seattle-derived patients entered the study during active infection and were followed longitudinally. This chain connects TRBV14 to TRBJ1-5; TRBD1 matches 10 bases. The sequence came from a woman aged 80 or older with COVID-19, enrolled during active disease. The sample was peripheral blood. CDR3 sequence: CASSQGGTGVQPQHF. The CDR3 DNA sequence: TGTGCCAGCAGCCAAGGCGGGACAGGGGTTCAGCCCCAGCATTTT.